This T cell receptor beta chain is from a study of neurological immune-mediated disorders. The study, taken as a whole, reports: Across subjects, no CDR3 amino acid sequence appeared in expanded clones of more than one subject, a finding that suggested private repertoires in all groups.

The CDR3 runs 16 residues. With V trimmed by 5 bases and J by 2 bases, 8 bases remained unmatched. The germline CDR1 and CDR2 sequences are KGHDR and SFDVKD. This clonotype was seen many times. The antigen remains unidentified. The time point was: longitudinal time-point 1 (baseline). Source material was 2 million unsorted PBMCs, stored at -80 °C in RNAlater. The making of cDNA relied on 5'RACE with 10-nucleotide random UMIs. MiXCR was run by TCRdb on the 5' RACE reads, yielding one entry per CDR3 protein. This table has 55,000 to 75,000 distinct CDR3 sequences, roughly 13% appearing once. The TCR comes from a female donor with HTLV-1-associated myelopathy (HAM/TSP). The rearrangement joins TRBV24-1 to TRBJ2-3, with TRBD1 matching 8 bases. Input material: PBMCs. This CDR3 reads CATSGTGTGNTDTQYF. For the CDR3, the DNA is TGTGCCACCAGTGGGACCGGGACAGGCAACACAGATACGCAGTATTTT.